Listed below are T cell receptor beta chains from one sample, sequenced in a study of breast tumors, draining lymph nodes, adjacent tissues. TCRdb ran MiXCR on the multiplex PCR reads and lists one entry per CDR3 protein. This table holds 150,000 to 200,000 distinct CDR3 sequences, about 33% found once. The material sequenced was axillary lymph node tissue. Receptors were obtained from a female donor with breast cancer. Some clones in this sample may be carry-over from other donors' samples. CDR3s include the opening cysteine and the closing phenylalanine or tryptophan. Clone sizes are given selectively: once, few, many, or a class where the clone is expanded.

CDR3 protein: CASSSRQTGEKLFF
clone size: -
V gene: TRBV5-8

CDR3 protein: CASSQSGQGADEQYF
clone size: many
V gene: TRBV14

CDR3 protein: CASSQERLAVVNEQFF
clone size: many
V gene: TRBV7-8

CDR3 protein: CSANEGGKDTQYF
clone size: many
V gene: TRBV20-1

CDR3 protein: CSVEVALANYGYTF
clone size: many
V gene: TRBV29-1

CDR3 protein: CASSITGSSGNTIYF
clone size: many
V gene: TRBV19

CDR3 protein: CASSRQGSGNTIYF
clone size: many
V gene: TRBV11-3

CDR3 protein: CATSSSPVNNYGYTF
clone size: many
V gene: TRBV15

CDR3 protein: CASSLWVENEQFF
clone size: many
V gene: TRBV7-8

CDR3 protein: CASSLWAGGFYGQYF
clone size: -
V gene: TRBV13

CDR3 protein: CATSEEAGANVLTF
clone size: -
V gene: TRBV15

CDR3 protein: CATSDDRTGHYGYTF
clone size: many
V gene: TRBV24-1

CDR3 protein: CAIEIRSGRAQEQFF
clone size: many
V gene: TRBV15

CDR3 protein: CASSRTRGAETQYF
clone size: many
V gene: TRBV12-3/TRBV12-4

CDR3 protein: CASSGTNEKLFF
clone size: -
V gene: TRBV7-9

CDR3 protein: CASSYSRESYGCTF
clone size: -
V gene: TRBV6-5

CDR3 protein: CASSEGTGKSVTQYF
clone size: many
V gene: TRBV19

CDR3 protein: CASTFSGTSGLREQYF
clone size: -
V gene: TRBV11-2

CDR3 protein: CASSATGRAGGPEDTQYF
clone size: -
V gene: TRBV7-3

CDR3 protein: CASSIKRGSYEQYF
clone size: many
V gene: TRBV7-8

CDR3 protein: CASSRFGTTTYEQYF
clone size: -
V gene: TRBV2

CDR3 protein: CASSQRGRGGTGELFF
clone size: many
V gene: TRBV7-2

CDR3 protein: CSAGQGWPQHF
clone size: many
V gene: TRBV20-1

CDR3 protein: CASSTLQIGRETQYF
clone size: many
V gene: TRBV19

CDR3 protein: CASSRDRGTNEKLFF
clone size: many
V gene: TRBV4-2

CDR3 protein: CASSWEGGDRPGYTF
clone size: many
V gene: TRBV5-1

CDR3 protein: CASSLGLAPPYNEQFF
clone size: many
V gene: TRBV14

CDR3 protein: CASSLRWGGKDQPQHF
clone size: -
V gene: TRBV12-3/TRBV12-4

CDR3 protein: CASTSSWGQATQYF
clone size: many
V gene: TRBV6-1

CDR3 protein: CASSQETSGYTF
clone size: few
V gene: TRBV9

CDR3 protein: CSARDHRQDGNYGYTF
clone size: many
V gene: TRBV20-1

CDR3 protein: CAGATGTTGSPLHF
clone size: few
V gene: TRBV27

CDR3 protein: CASSRKQQETQYF
clone size: many
V gene: TRBV5-6

CDR3 protein: CASSQLDRSNYGYTF
clone size: -
V gene: TRBV3-1

CDR3 protein: CASSSSPTSYNEQFF
clone size: many
V gene: TRBV7-8